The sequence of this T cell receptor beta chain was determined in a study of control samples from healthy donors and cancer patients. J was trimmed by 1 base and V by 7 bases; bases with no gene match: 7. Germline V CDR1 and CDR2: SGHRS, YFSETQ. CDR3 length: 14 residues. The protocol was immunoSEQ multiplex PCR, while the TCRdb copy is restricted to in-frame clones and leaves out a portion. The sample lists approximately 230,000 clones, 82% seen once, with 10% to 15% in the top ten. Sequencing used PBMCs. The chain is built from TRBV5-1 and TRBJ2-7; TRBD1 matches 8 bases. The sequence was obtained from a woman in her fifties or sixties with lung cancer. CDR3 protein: CASAAGTGSYEQYF. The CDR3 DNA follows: TGCGCCAGCGCAGCCGGGACAGGTTCCTACGAGCAGTACTTC.